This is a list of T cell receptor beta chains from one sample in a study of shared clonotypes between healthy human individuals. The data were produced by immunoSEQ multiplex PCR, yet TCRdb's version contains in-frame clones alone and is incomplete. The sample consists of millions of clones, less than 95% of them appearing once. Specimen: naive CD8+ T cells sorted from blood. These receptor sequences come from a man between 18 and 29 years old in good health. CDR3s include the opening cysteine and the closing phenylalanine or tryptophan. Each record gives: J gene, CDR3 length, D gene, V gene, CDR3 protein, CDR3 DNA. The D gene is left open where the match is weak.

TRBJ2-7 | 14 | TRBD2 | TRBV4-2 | CASSELAGRYEQYF | TGTGCCAGCAGCGAACTAGCGGGAAGGTACGAGCAGTACTTC
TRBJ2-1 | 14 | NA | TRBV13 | CAIPDFSRRNEQFF | TGTGCCATCCCGGACTTCTCGAGGCGCAATGAGCAGTTCTTC
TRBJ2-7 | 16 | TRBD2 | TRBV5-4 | CASSLLAGGLSYEQYF | TGTGCCAGCAGCTTGTTAGCGGGAGGCCTGTCCTACGAGCAGTACTTC
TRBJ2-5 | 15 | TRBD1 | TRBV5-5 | CASSLETGSQETQYF | TGTGCCAGCAGCCTAGAGACAGGGAGCCAAGAGACCCAGTACTTC
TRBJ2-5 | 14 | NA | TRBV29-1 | CSVDGMDSQETQYF | TGCAGCGTTGACGGGATGGACAGCCAAGAGACCCAGTACTTC
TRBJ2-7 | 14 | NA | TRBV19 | CASSIGWTAYEQYF | TGTGCCAGTAGTATAGGGTGGACAGCCTACGAGCAGTACTTC
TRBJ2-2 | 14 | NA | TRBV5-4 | CASSLDLDGGELFF | TGTGCCAGCAGCTTGGACCTGGATGGCGGGGAGCTGTTTTTT
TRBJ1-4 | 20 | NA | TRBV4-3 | CASSQDWVRWQDATNEKLFF | TGCGCCAGCAGCCAAGATTGGGTTCGGTGGCAGGATGCAACTAATGAAAAACTGTTTTTT
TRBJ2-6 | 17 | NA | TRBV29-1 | CSAERLDLPSGANVLTF | TGCAGCGCCGAACGATTAGATCTCCCCTCTGGGGCCAACGTCCTGACTTTC
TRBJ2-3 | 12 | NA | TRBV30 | CAWSYGPDTQYF | TGTGCCTGGAGTTACGGGCCAGATACGCAGTATTTT
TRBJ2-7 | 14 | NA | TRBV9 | CASSEGGQLYEQYF | TGTGCCAGCAGCGAGGGGGGACAGCTGTACGAGCAGTACTTC
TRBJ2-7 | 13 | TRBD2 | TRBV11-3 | CASSLATSGEQYF | TGTGCCAGCAGCTTAGCGACTAGCGGGGAGCAGTACTTC
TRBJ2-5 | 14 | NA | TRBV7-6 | CASSLAYREETQYF | TGTGCCAGCAGCTTAGCGTACAGGGAGGAGACCCAGTACTTC
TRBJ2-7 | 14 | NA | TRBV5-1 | CASSAAGNTYEQYF | TGCGCCAGCAGCGCGGCGGGGAACACCTACGAGCAGTACTTC
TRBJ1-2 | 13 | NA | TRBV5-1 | CASSGDGNYGYTF | TGCGCCAGCAGCGGGGACGGTAACTATGGCTACACCTTC
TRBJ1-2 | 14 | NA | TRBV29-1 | CSVEDTQYNYGYTF | TGCAGCGTTGAAGACACACAGTACAACTATGGCTACACCTTC
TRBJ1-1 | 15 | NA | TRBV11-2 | CASSFFVEGNTEAFF | TGTGCCAGCAGCTTTTTCGTAGAGGGGAACACTGAAGCTTTCTTT
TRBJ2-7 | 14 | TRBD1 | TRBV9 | CASSPGTASYEQYF | TGTGCCAGCAGCCCCGGGACAGCCTCCTACGAGCAGTACTTC
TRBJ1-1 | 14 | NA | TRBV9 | CASSPLGMNTEAFF | TGTGCCAGCAGCCCCTTGGGGATGAACACTGAAGCTTTCTTT
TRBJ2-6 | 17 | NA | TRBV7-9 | CASSGPDLQAGANVLTF | TGTGCCAGCAGCGGTCCCGATCTCCAGGCTGGGGCCAACGTCCTGACTTTC
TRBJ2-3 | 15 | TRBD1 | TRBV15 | CATSRDAQGQAQAYF | TGTGCCACCAGCAGAGATGCACAGGGACAGGCCCAGGCGTATTTT
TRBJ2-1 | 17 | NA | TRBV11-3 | CASSLAGGPSLRNEQFF | TGTGCCAGCAGCTTAGCGGGGGGCCCTTCGTTACGCAATGAGCAGTTCTTC
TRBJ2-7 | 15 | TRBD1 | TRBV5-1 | CASSLPTGERDEQYF | TGCGCCAGCAGCCTCCCGACAGGGGAGAGGGACGAGCAGTACTTC
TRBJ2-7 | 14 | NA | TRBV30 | CAWNRGLSSYEQYF | TGTGCCTGGAACCGGGGTTTAAGCTCCTACGAGCAGTACTTC
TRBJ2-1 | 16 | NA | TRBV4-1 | CASSLPGPLAYNEQFF | TGCGCCAGCAGCCTCCCGGGACCCCTGGCCTACAATGAGCAGTTCTTC
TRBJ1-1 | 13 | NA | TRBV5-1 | CASSVDSSPEAFF | TGCGCCAGCAGCGTTGACAGCTCCCCTGAAGCTTTCTTT
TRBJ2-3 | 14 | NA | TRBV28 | CASSFARETDTQYF | TGTGCCAGCAGTTTTGCCCGGGAAACAGATACGCAGTATTTT